The entry below describes one T cell receptor beta chain. Its antigen is still unknown. Primers used in a second PCR of about 7 to 12 cycles were a sample-barcoded 5' primer and a J-beta primer mix. TCRdb reprocessed the 5' RACE reads via MiXCR and lists one record per CDR3 protein. The sample records hundreds of thousands of distinct CDR3 sequences, approximately 49% being singletons. The data derive from a study of blood T cells in healthy people across ages. General study findings and limits: With donor CMV status unknown, expanded clonotype changes were possibly confounded.

Germline values: CDR1 SGHRS, CDR2 YFSETQ. V was trimmed by 0 bases and J by 5 bases, leaving 11 bases between them. CDR3 length: 15 amino acids. The rearrangement links TRBV5-1 to TRBJ2-2; D gene ambiguous. The sequence came from a woman aged 55-75 years in good health. What was sequenced was blood. CDR3 sequence (DNA): TGCGCCAGCAGCTTGGTTGGGTCAGGAACCGGGGAGCTGTTTTTT. This translates into CASSLVGSGTGELFF.